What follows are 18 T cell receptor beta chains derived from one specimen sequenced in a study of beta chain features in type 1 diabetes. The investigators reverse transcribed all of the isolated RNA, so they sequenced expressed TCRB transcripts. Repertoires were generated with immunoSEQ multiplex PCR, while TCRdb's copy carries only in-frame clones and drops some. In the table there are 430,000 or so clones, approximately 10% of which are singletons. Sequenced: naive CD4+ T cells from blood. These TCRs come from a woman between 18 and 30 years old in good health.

The CDR3 here is CASSLAFSVYNEQFF. CDR3 in DNA: TGTGCCAGCAGTTTAGCATTTTCAGTTTACAATGAGCAGTTCTTC. The chain joins TRBV27 to TRBJ2-1; D gene uncertain. Germline-derived CDR1 and CDR2 are MNHEY and SMNVEV (reference sequence). The CDR3 contains 15 residues. The V and J ends lost 2 bases and 4 bases respectively, with 12 bases between them.

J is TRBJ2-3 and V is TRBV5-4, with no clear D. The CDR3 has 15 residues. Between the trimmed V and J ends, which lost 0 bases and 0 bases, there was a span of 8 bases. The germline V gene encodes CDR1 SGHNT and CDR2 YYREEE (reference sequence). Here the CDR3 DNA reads TGTGCCAGCAGCTTGGGTGGTGCTAGCACAGATACGCAGTATTTT. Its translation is CASSLGGASTDTQYF. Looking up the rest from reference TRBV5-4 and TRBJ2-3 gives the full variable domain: ETGVTQSPTHLIKTRGQQVTLRCSSQSGHNTVSWYQQALGQGPQFIFQYYREEENGRGNFPPRFSGLQFPNYSSELNVNALELDDSALYLCASSLGGASTDTQYFGPGTRLTVL.

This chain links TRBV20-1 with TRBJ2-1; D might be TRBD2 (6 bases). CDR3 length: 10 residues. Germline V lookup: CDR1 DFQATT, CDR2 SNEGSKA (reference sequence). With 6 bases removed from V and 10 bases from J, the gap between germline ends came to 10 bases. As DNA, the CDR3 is TGCAGTGCGGGACTTCGCGAGCAGTTCTTC. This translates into CSAGLREQFF.

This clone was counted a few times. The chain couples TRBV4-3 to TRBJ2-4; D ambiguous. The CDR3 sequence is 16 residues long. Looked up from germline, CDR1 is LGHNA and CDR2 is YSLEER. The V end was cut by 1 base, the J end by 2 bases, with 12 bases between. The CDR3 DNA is TGCGCCAGCAGCCAAGTTGCATCCCCTACCAAAAACATTCAGTACTTC. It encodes CASSQVASPTKNIQYF.

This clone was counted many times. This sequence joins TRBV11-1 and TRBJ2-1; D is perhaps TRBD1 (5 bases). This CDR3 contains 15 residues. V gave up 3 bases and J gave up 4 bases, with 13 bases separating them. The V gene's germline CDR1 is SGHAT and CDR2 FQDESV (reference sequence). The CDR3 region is CASSFSRRAYNEQFF. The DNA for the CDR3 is TGTGCCAGCAGCTTTAGCCGCAGGGCATACAATGAGCAGTTCTTC.

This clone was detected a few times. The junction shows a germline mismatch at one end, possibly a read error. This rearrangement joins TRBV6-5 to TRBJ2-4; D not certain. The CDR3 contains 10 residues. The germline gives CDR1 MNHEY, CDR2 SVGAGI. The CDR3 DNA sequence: TGTGCCAGCAGTTACCTGAGGTTAGACTTC. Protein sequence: CASSYLRLDF.

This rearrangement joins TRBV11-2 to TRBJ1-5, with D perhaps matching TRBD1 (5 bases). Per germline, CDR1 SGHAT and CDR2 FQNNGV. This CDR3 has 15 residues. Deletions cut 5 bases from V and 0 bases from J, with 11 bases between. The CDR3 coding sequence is TGTGCCAGCAGCGCTGGACACGTTAGCAATCAGCCCCAGCATTTT. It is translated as CASSAGHVSNQPQHF.

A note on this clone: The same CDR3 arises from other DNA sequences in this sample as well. As DNA, the CDR3 is TGCGCCAGCAGCCCGGGGACTAGCACAGATACGCAGTATTTT. Its translation: CASSPGTSTDTQYF. The chain links TRBV5-1 to TRBJ2-3; possible D gene TRBD2, 6 bases. The germline CDR1 and CDR2 sequences are SGHRS and YFSETQ. This CDR3 has 14 residues. V was trimmed by 4 bases and J by 0 bases, leaving 9 bases between them.

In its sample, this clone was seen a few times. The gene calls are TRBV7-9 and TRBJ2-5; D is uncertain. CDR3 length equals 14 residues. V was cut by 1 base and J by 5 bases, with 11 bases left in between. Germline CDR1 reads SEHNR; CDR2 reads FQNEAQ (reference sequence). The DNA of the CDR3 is TGTGCCAGCAGCTTAGGGTCGTTGTCGGAGACCCAGTACTTC. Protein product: CASSLGSLSETQYF.

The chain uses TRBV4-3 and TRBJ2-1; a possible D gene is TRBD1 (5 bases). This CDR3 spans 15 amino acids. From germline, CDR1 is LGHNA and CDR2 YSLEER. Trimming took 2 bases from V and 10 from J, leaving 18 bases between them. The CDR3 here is CASSQTHTIRTEQFF. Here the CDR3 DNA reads TGCGCCAGCAGCCAAACACACACTATACGGACAGAGCAGTTCTTC.

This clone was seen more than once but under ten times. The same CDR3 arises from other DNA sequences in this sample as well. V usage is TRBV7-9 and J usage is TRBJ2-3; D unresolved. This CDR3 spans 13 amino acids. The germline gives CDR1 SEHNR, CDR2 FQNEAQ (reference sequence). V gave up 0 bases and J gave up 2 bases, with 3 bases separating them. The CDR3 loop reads CASSLASTDTQYF. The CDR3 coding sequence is TGTGCCAGCAGCTTAGCCTCCACAGATACGCAGTATTTT.

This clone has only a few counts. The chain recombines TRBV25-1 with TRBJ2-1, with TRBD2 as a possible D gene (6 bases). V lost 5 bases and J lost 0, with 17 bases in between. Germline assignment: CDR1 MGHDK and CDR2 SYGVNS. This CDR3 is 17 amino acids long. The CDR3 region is CASSPTGGLSSYNEQFF. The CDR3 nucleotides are TGTGCCAGCAGTCCTACTGGGGGACTTTCCTCCTACAATGAGCAGTTCTTC. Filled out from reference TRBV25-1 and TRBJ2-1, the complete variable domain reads EADIYQTPRYLVIGTGKKITLECSQTMGHDKMYWYQQDPGMELHLIHYSYGVNSTEKGDLSSESTVSRIRTEHFPLTLESARPSHTSQYLCASSPTGGLSSYNEQFFGPGTRLTVL.

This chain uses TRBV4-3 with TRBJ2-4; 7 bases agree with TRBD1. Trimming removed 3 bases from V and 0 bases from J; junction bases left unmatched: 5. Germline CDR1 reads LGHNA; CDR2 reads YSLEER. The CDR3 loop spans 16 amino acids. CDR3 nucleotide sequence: TGCGCCAGCAGCCACCTTAGACAGGGAGCCAAAAACATTCAGTACTTC. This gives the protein CASSHLRQGAKNIQYF.

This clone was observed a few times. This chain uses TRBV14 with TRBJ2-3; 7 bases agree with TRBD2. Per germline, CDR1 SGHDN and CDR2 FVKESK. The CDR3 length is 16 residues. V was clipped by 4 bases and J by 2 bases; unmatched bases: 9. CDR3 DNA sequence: TGTGCCAGCAGCCCAGGGAGCGGGATCAACACAGATACGCAGTATTTT. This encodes CASSPGSGINTDTQYF.

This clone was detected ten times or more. CDR3 residues: CASREGTGGNNEQFF. The CDR3 nucleotides are TGTGCCAGCAGGGAGGGGACAGGGGGTAACAATGAGCAGTTCTTC. The rearrangement links TRBV25-1 to TRBJ2-1; 11 nucleotides line up with TRBD1. The CDR3 contains 15 residues. J was trimmed by 5 bases and V by 6 bases; bases with no gene match: 6. Germline V CDR1 and CDR2: MGHDK, SYGVNS.

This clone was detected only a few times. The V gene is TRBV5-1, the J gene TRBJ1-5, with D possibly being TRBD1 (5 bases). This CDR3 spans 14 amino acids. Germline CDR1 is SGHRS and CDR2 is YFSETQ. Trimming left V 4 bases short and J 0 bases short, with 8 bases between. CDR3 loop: CASSPGGSNQPQHF. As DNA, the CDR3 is TGCGCCAGCAGCCCTGGGGGTAGCAATCAGCCCCAGCATTTT.

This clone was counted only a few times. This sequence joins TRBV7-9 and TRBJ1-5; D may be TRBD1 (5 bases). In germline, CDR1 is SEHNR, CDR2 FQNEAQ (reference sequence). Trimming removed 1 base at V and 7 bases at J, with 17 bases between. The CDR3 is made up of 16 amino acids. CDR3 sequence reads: CASSLGWRGPRQPQHF. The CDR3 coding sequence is TGTGCCAGCAGCTTAGGGTGGAGGGGCCCACGGCAGCCCCAGCATTTT.

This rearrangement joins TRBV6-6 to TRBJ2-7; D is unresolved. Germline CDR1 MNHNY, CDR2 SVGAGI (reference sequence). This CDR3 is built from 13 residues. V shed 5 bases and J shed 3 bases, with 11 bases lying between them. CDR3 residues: CASSRLANYEQYF. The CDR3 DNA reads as TGTGCCAGCAGTCGGCTGGCAAACTACGAGCAGTACTTC.